The rows below give T cell receptor beta chains drawn from one sample of a study of identical twins. TCRdb re-derived calls from the 5' RACE reads in MiXCR, one entry per CDR3 protein. The table lists about 520,000 distinct CDR3 sequences, 20% to 25% of them singletons, with about 0.99% in the top ten. This sample also appeared in a second study, on T cells expressing NK-cell markers.

The source material was CD4+ T cells sorted from blood. These receptors were collected from a woman between 18 and 30 years old in good health. CDR3s leave out the opening cysteine and the closing phenylalanine or tryptophan.

SAHTYATEAF,TRBV20-1,TRBJ1-1,10
SVQEAQETQY,TRBV29-1,TRBJ2-5,10
ASSRGSRTDTQY,TRBV25-1,TRBJ2-3,12
ASSTMPGDTIY,TRBV7-9,TRBJ1-3,11
ASSFRPGGNNEQF,TRBV7-7,TRBJ2-1,13
ASSTTDSSYEQY,TRBV12-3/TRBV12-4,TRBJ2-7,12
SASHTNYGYT,TRBV20-1,TRBJ1-2,10
ASSFELGQGNTEAF,TRBV5-1,TRBJ1-1,14
ASSLSVQGRTEAF,TRBV7-2,TRBJ1-1,13
ASRKIGTGNHEQY,TRBV11-2,TRBJ2-7,13
ASSAGQGRHEQY,TRBV12-3/TRBV12-4,TRBJ2-7,12
ASSQARANEQF,TRBV3-1,TRBJ2-1,11
ASSLEGTVYF,TRBV12-3/TRBV12-4,TRBJ2-7,10
ASSSIGGAAYEQY,TRBV5-1,TRBJ2-7,13
ASSQHGRGSGGYT,TRBV4-1,TRBJ1-2,13
SASYGDSNQPQH,TRBV20-1,TRBJ1-5,12